This passage covers 28 T cell receptor beta chains from one sample sequenced in a study of cytomegalovirus exposure and HLA in healthy donors. Profiling relied on immunoSEQ multiplex PCR, and the TCRdb table lists in-frame clones only, not all of them. The table includes roughly 150,000 clones, 70% to 90% detected once. The sequencing sample was made of PBMCs. These receptors were collected from a woman aged 30 to 39 in good health and CMV-seronegative.

The rearrangement joins TRBV7-2 to TRBJ2-2, with D perhaps given as TRBD1 or TRBD2 (5 bases each). Germline V gives CDR1 SGHTA, CDR2 FQGNSA. The CDR3 is 15 amino acids. V lost 1 base and J lost 8, with 14 bases in between. CDR3 protein: CASSLERAGWGELFF. Written as DNA, the CDR3 is TGTGCCAGCAGCTTAGAGAGGGCAGGGTGGGGGGAGCTGTTTTTT.

The chain carries TRBV4-3 and TRBJ1-2, with unresolved D. Germline V lookup: CDR1 LGHNA, CDR2 YSLEER. The V end was cut by 1 base, the J end by 2 bases, with 8 bases between. The CDR3 length is 14 residues. As DNA, the CDR3 is TGCGCCAGCAGCCAAGGTGTCGGGAACTATGGCTACACCTTC. It translates to CASSQGVGNYGYTF.

CDR3 protein: CASSRTGPPGELFF. CDR3 nucleotides: TGTGCCAGCTCACGGACAGGGCCACCCGGGGAGCTGTTTTTT. V gene TRBV18 combines with J gene TRBJ2-2, with 8 bases lining up with TRBD1. CDR3 length: 14 residues. V trimming: 4 bases; J trimming: 6 bases; junction bases outside the gene matches: 4. Germline V gives CDR1 KGHSH, CDR2 LQKENI.

The rearrangement links TRBV15 to TRBJ2-7; no definite D call. The germline V gene encodes CDR1 LNHNV and CDR2 YYDKDF (reference sequence). Trimming took 3 bases from V and 2 from J, leaving 8 bases between them. This CDR3 has 13 amino acids. The CDR3 loop is CATSRANTYEQYF. CDR3 in DNA: TGTGCCACCAGCAGGGCAAACACCTACGAGCAGTACTTC.

The V gene is TRBV7-6, the J gene TRBJ2-3, with 9 bases identical to TRBD2. J was trimmed by 7 bases and V by 3 bases; bases with no gene match: 8. This CDR3 is built from 15 residues. Germline CDR1 reads SGHVS; CDR2 reads FNYEAQ. The CDR3 DNA is TGTGCCAGCAGCTTCGGTAGCGGGGGCACGTATACGCAGTATTTT. It yields the protein CASSFGSGGTYTQYF.

The chain has TRBV28 and TRBJ2-7, with 9 bases lining up with TRBD2. V lost 5 bases to trimming and J lost 4 bases; unmatched junction nucleotides: 6. The germline gives CDR1 MDHEN, CDR2 SYDVKM. This CDR3 is 14 amino acids long. The CDR3 nucleotides are TGTGCCAGCAGTGTCACTAGCGGGCCATACGAGCAGTACTTC. Encoded protein: CASSVTSGPYEQYF.

This chain links TRBV2 with TRBJ1-2, with D perhaps matching TRBD1 (6 bases). The CDR3 runs 16 residues. Germline V lookup: CDR1 SNHLY, CDR2 FYNNEI. V was pared by 6 bases and J by 5 bases, with 22 bases between. The chain's CDR3 is CASRKNKKGVLYGYTF. The CDR3 DNA reads as TGTGCCAGCAGGAAGAATAAAAAGGGGGTTCTATATGGCTACACCTTC.

The rearrangement links TRBV27 to TRBJ2-5; D is perhaps TRBD2 (5 bases). The germline CDR1 and CDR2 sequences are MNHEY and SMNVEV (reference sequence). The CDR3 consists of 14 residues. Trimming stripped 2 bases from V and 1 base from J, with 8 bases between. DNA of the CDR3: TGTGCCAGCAGTTTAGCCGGACTCCAAGAGACCCAGTACTTC. Its translation: CASSLAGLQETQYF.

V usage is TRBV6-1 and J usage is TRBJ1-1; D might be TRBD1 (5 bases). The V end lost 8 bases, the J end lost 2 bases, and 15 bases lay between the germline ends. The germline CDR1 and CDR2 sequences are MNHNS and SASEGT. The CDR3 consists of 14 residues. CDR3 amino acids: CASRPGTVNTEAFF. Here the CDR3 DNA reads TGTGCCAGCCGTCCCGGGACGGTTAACACTGAAGCTTTCTTT.

This clone was recorded a few times. The chain carries TRBV2 and TRBJ1-5, with unresolved D. The CDR3 runs 13 residues. In germline, CDR1 is SNHLY, CDR2 FYNNEI. The V end was cut by 6 bases, the J end by 4 bases, with 10 bases between. The CDR3 region has the DNA TGTGCCAGCAGAGACCAGACGAATCAGCCCCAGCATTTT. Its translation is CASRDQTNQPQHF.

V gene TRBV5-1 combines with J gene TRBJ2-1, with 7 bases identical to TRBD1. The CDR3 is made up of 17 amino acids. Germline V CDR1 and CDR2: SGHRS, YFSETQ. V lost 0 bases to trimming and J lost 4 bases; unmatched junction nucleotides: 10. CDR3 in DNA: TGCGCCAGCAGCTTGGCCTTATCGGACAGGACTTACAATGAGCAGTTCTTC. Protein sequence: CASSLALSDRTYNEQFF.

The chain employs TRBV5-1 and TRBJ1-2; D is possibly TRBD1 (5 bases). Trimming removed 4 bases from V and 0 bases from J, with 16 bases in between. The CDR3 loop spans 16 amino acids. The germline V gene has CDR1 SGHRS and CDR2 YFSETQ. The CDR3 sequence is CASSPYPTETNYGYTF. The CDR3 bases are TGCGCCAGCAGCCCCTACCCGACAGAGACTAACTATGGCTACACCTTC.

The chain is built from TRBV5-1 and TRBJ1-4; tentative D call: TRBD1 (5 bases). CDR3 length: 17 amino acids. Trimming cost V 0 bases and J 3 bases, with 15 bases left between them. The germline V gene encodes CDR1 SGHRS and CDR2 YFSETQ. As DNA, the CDR3 is TGCGCCAGCAGCTTGGACCACCCGGCGGGGCCTAATGAAAAACTGTTTTTT. Translating it yields CASSLDHPAGPNEKLFF.

The gene calls are TRBV4-1 and TRBJ2-7; the D gene is possibly TRBD2 (5 bases). The germline V gene encodes CDR1 MGHRA and CDR2 YSYEKL. The CDR3 covers 16 residues. Trimming removed 2 bases from V and 4 bases from J, with 18 bases in between. CDR3 DNA sequence: TGCGCCAGCAGCCAAAAGTTCGGCGGGTGGTGGTACGAGCAGTACTTC. Its translation: CASSQKFGGWWYEQYF.

The chain joins TRBV2 to TRBJ1-2; D is possibly TRBD1 (5 bases). CDR3 length: 15 residues. V lost 1 base and J lost 0, with 9 bases in between. The germline V gene has CDR1 SNHLY and CDR2 FYNNEI. The CDR3, as DNA: TGTGCCAGCAGTGAAGAGAGGGGAACTAACTATGGCTACACCTTC. Translated, it gives CASSEERGTNYGYTF.

This clone was counted a few times. This rearrangement joins TRBV2 to TRBJ1-1; 7 positions agree with TRBD1. V trimming: 4 bases; J trimming: 4 bases; junction bases outside the gene matches: 3. Germline V CDR1 and CDR2: SNHLY, FYNNEI. This CDR3 is 13 amino acids long. The chain's CDR3 is CASSGQGSTEAFF. DNA for the CDR3: TGTGCCAGCAGTGGACAGGGATCCACTGAAGCTTTCTTT.

This clone was observed a few times. The V and J genes are TRBV28 and TRBJ2-7; 14 bases are a match to TRBD2. V gave up 5 bases and J gave up 13 bases; unmatched junction bases: 10. CDR1 is MDHEN, CDR2 SYDVKM, per germline. The CDR3 covers 14 residues. CDR3 in DNA: TGTGCCAGCAGTGCGGGACTAGCGGGAGTGCATCATTACTTC. Encoded protein: CASSAGLAGVHHYF.

The chain joins TRBV7-9 to TRBJ2-7; 12 bases line up with TRBD1. Germline V lookup: CDR1 SEHNR, CDR2 FQNEAQ (reference sequence). The CDR3 spans 18 residues. V dropped 4 bases and J dropped 5; count of bases not matched to a gene: 15. CDR3 nucleotides: TGTGCCAGCAGCTCTAATATCGCGGGACAGGGGGCAAGGGACGAGCAGTACTTC. The encoded protein is CASSSNIAGQGARDEQYF.

This sequence joins TRBV5-1 and TRBJ2-3; perhaps TRBD2 as D (6 bases). Germline CDR1 and CDR2: SGHRS and YFSETQ. Deletions cut 1 base from V and 4 bases from J, with 13 bases between. The CDR3 loop spans 15 amino acids. CDR3: CASSLYSGSSDTQYF. The CDR3 DNA reads TGCGCCAGCAGCTTGTATTCCGGGAGTTCAGATACGCAGTATTTT.

The chain joins TRBV5-1 to TRBJ2-3; the match to TRBD1 covers 12 bases. After removal of 4 bases from V and 6 bases from J, the junction contained 12 bases not matched to a gene. Germline CDR1 reads SGHRS; CDR2 reads YFSETQ. The CDR3 runs 17 residues. CDR3: CASSPGTGGVGSDTQYF. CDR3 DNA sequence: TGCGCCAGCAGCCCAGGGACAGGGGGCGTGGGTTCGGATACGCAGTATTTT. Full variable domain (rest looked up from reference TRBV5-1 and TRBJ2-3): KAGVTQTPRYLIKTRGQQVTLSCSPISGHRSVSWYQQTPGQGLQFLFEYFSETQRNKGNFPGRFSGRQFSNSRSEMNVSTLELGDSALYLCASSPGTGGVGSDTQYFGPGTRLTVL.

The gene calls are TRBV27 and TRBJ2-3; either TRBD1 or TRBD2 may supply D (6 bases each). CDR1 is MNHEY, CDR2 SMNVEV, per germline (reference sequence). V was shortened by 6 bases and J by 5 bases, with 15 bases between the two germline ends. This CDR3 is 14 amino acids long. The chain's CDR3 is CASSPEEGEDTQYF. As DNA, the CDR3 is TGTGCCAGCAGCCCTGAGGAGGGGGAAGATACGCAGTATTTT.

There are many counts of this clone. Written as DNA, the CDR3 is TGCGCCAGCAGCCAAGATTGGGGGACAGGGTCGTACGAGCAGTACTTC. Its protein is CASSQDWGTGSYEQYF. The J gene is TRBJ2-7, the V gene TRBV4-3; 9 bases are a match to TRBD1. Germline values: CDR1 LGHNA, CDR2 YSLEER. Trimming took 0 bases from V and 4 from J; bases not matched to a gene: 7. The length of the CDR3 is 16 residues.

The chain carries TRBV5-4 and TRBJ1-2, with 7 bases fitting TRBD1. V lost 6 bases and J lost 4; bases outside the gene matches: 9. CDR3 length: 14 amino acids. CDR1 is SGHNT and CDR2 is YYREEE in the germline V gene (reference sequence). The CDR3 reads CASNIDRASYGYTF. In DNA form, the CDR3 reads TGTGCCAGCAACATCGACAGGGCAAGCTATGGCTACACCTTC.

V usage is TRBV6-1 and J usage is TRBJ2-2, with D tentatively TRBD1 (5 bases). The CDR3 is 14 amino acids. Trimming shortened V by 5 bases and J by 0 bases, and 7 bases separated the two germline ends. Germline V gene sequence: CDR1 MNHNS, CDR2 SASEGT. The chain's CDR3 is CASSSDTNTGELFF. The CDR3 DNA reads TGTGCCAGCAGTTCGGACACGAACACCGGGGAGCTGTTTTTT.

This rearrangement joins TRBV5-1 to TRBJ1-2, with TRBD1 matching over 8 bases. Trimming took 1 base from V and 1 from J; bases not matched to a gene: 3. CDR3 length: 15 residues. Germline CDR1 and CDR2: SGHRS and YFSETQ. The CDR3 nucleotides are TGCGCCAGCAGCTTGTGGGGACAGGATAACTATGGCTACACCTTC. Its protein is CASSLWGQDNYGYTF. Looking up the rest from reference TRBV5-1 and TRBJ1-2 gives the full variable domain: KAGVTQTPRYLIKTRGQQVTLSCSPISGHRSVSWYQQTPGQGLQFLFEYFSETQRNKGNFPGRFSGRQFSNSRSEMNVSTLELGDSALYLCASSLWGQDNYGYTFGSGTRLTVV.

The chain uses TRBV7-9 and TRBJ2-7; 7 positions match TRBD1. Germline values: CDR1 SEHNR, CDR2 FQNEAQ (reference sequence). J was trimmed by 1 base and V by 1 base; bases with no gene match: 4. The CDR3 extends over 15 amino acids. The chain's CDR3 is CASSLERGQSYEQYF. CDR3 bases: TGTGCCAGCAGCTTAGAACGGGGACAGTCCTACGAGCAGTACTTC.

The table lists this clone with a count of one. This chain links TRBV7-2 with TRBJ1-6; D is ambiguous. In germline, CDR1 is SGHTA, CDR2 FQGNSA. Trimming left V 8 bases short and J 9 bases short, with 14 bases between. The CDR3 totals 13 residues. The CDR3 reads CASSRVGSSPLHF. DNA for the CDR3: TGTGCCAGCTCGAGGGTGGGGAGTTCACCCCTCCACTTT.

This clone came up a few times. The genes are TRBV25-1 and TRBJ1-6; tentatively, D is TRBD1 (5 bases). The CDR3 extends over 17 amino acids. CDR1 is MGHDK, CDR2 SYGVNS, per germline. The V gene lost 0 bases and the J gene lost 8 bases, with 17 bases spanning the gap. The CDR3 loop is CASSEYYGPGTDSPLHF. The CDR3 bases are TGTGCCAGCAGTGAATATTACGGGCCCGGGACGGATTCACCCCTCCACTTT.